The present T cell receptor beta chain was sequenced within a study of shared clonotypes between healthy human individuals. Study information: Three plates were used per donor for CD4 naive, three for CD4 memory, two for CD8 naive and one for CD8 memory.

Samples underwent the assay at deep level. TCRdb's copy holds only in-frame clones and misses some; the assay was immunoSEQ multiplex PCR. The repertoire holds nearly 750,000 clones, with 72% as singletons. This clone was observed a handful of times. Every contributor of samples was a Caucasian grown-up residing in Nashville, Tennessee. CD4+ cells were split into CD45RA+ naive and CD45RA-negative memory subsets. The germline CDR1 and CDR2 sequences are SGHAT and FQNNGV. V lost 1 base, J lost 7 bases, and 3 bases stayed unmatched. The CDR3 covers 14 residues. The sample taken for sequencing was memory CD4+ T cells sorted from blood. The sample's subset: CD45RA-negative fraction. The chain links TRBV11-2 to TRBJ2-2, with 7 nucleotides matching TRBD2. This receptor was obtained from a woman aged 25 to 39 in good health. CDR3 in DNA: TGTGCCAGCAGCTTAGGAGGCGGGAGCGGGGAGCTGTTTTTT. Its translation is CASSLGGGSGELFF.